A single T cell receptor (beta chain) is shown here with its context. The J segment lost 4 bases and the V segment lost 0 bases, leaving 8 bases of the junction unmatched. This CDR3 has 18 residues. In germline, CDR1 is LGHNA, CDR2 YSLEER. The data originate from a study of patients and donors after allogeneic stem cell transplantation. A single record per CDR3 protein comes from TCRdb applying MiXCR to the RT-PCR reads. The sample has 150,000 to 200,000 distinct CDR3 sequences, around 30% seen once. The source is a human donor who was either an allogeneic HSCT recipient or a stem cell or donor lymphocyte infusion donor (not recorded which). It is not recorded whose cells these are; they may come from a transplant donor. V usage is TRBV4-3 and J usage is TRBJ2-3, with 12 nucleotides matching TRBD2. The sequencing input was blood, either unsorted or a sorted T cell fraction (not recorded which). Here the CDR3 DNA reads TGCGCCAGCAGCCAAGAAAGCCCTAGCGGGAGGGCCCCAGATACGCAGTATTTT. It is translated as CASSQESPSGRAPDTQYF.